This is a list of T cell receptor beta chains from one sample in a study of blood T cell repertoires in COVID-19. Clones were read by immunoSEQ multiplex PCR, and TCRdb kept only the in-frame ones, dropping some. The repertoire includes just over 250,000 clones, 86% of them detected once, and about 9.2% sits in the top ten. Sequenced sample: peripheral blood. The source of these receptors is a middle-aged man who had recovered from COVID-19. The CDR3 runs from the conserved cysteine through the conserved F or W. Fields, in order: V gene, J gene, CDR3 protein.

V: TRBV3-1/TRBV3-2
J: TRBJ2-3
CDR3: CASSRAPGSGGVSTDTQYF

V: TRBV20-1
J: TRBJ2-7
CDR3: CSASGAGVREQYF

V: TRBV24-1
J: TRBJ2-5
CDR3: CATSDSGGEETQYF

V: TRBV9
J: TRBJ1-2
CDR3: CASSSTGTGVGYTF

V: TRBV6-5
J: TRBJ2-1
CDR3: CASSPRGDEQFF

V: TRBV7-9
J: TRBJ2-3
CDR3: CASSSNLAEHTQYF

V: TRBV9
J: TRBJ2-7
CDR3: CASSAGALQGAYEQYF

V: TRBV19
J: TRBJ1-2
CDR3: CASSISPGQGNYGYTF

V: TRBV5-6
J: TRBJ2-5
CDR3: CASSLVQSSGAGETQYF

V: TRBV11-2
J: TRBJ2-7
CDR3: CASSLGLAGSYEQYF

V: TRBV5-6
J: TRBJ2-1
CDR3: CASSLEVLGMHYNEQFF

V: TRBV2
J: TRBJ2-7
CDR3: CASEPGAGGLEQYF

V: TRBV5-1
J: TRBJ2-3
CDR3: CASGQQGLGTDTQYF

V: TRBV19
J: TRBJ1-1
CDR3: CASSPRQVVLNTEAFF

V: TRBV6-5
J: TRBJ1-5
CDR3: CASRDRGESNQPQHF

V: TRBV29-1
J: TRBJ2-7
CDR3: CSVSWGLYEQYF

V: TRBV6-6
J: TRBJ2-7
CDR3: CASSLPTGNGYEQYF

V: TRBV19
J: TRBJ2-6
CDR3: CASSVAGLTTSGANVLTF

V: TRBV3-1/TRBV3-2
J: TRBJ2-7
CDR3: CASSQGTGMPYEQYF

V: TRBV25-1
J: TRBJ2-7
CDR3: CASSEAVYEQYF

V: TRBV7-2
J: TRBJ2-6
CDR3: CASRSAASGANVLTF

V: TRBV10-1
J: TRBJ2-7
CDR3: CASSESGQVYEQYF

V: TRBV19
J: TRBJ2-5
CDR3: CASSDRGALKETQYF

V: TRBV10-3
J: TRBJ2-3
CDR3: CAILESGTDTQYF

V: TRBV3-1/TRBV3-2
J: TRBJ1-2
CDR3: CASSPGRGAPNYGYTF

V: TRBV11-2
J: TRBJ1-5
CDR3: CASSLNSLSNQPQHF

V: TRBV18
J: TRBJ2-5
CDR3: CASSLKVGGSGGETQYF

V: TRBV7-2
J: TRBJ2-2
CDR3: CASKKQRGPSGAGELFF

V: TRBV3-1/TRBV3-2
J: TRBJ2-7
CDR3: CASSQDWAEQYF

V: TRBV28
J: TRBJ2-7
CDR3: CASSPYSLRTYEQYF

V: TRBV20-1
J: TRBJ1-5
CDR3: CNSRGQPQHF

V: TRBV25-1
J: TRBJ1-1
CDR3: CASPYQGQGVPGTEAFF

V: TRBV27
J: TRBJ2-2
CDR3: CASSAGQGNTGELFF

V: TRBV27
J: TRBJ1-4
CDR3: CASSPDREDHEKLFF

V: TRBV9
J: TRBJ2-1
CDR3: CASSVVLDGGEQFF

V: TRBV2
J: TRBJ1-1
CDR3: CASSLNPRLLVNTEAFF

V: TRBV9
J: TRBJ2-7
CDR3: CASSAGTGNPEQYF

V: TRBV9
J: TRBJ2-3
CDR3: CASSATGTTDTQYF

V: TRBV6-5
J: TRBJ1-4
CDR3: CASSPGGGLNEKLFF

V: TRBV4-3
J: TRBJ1-2
CDR3: CASSFTGGGYTF

V: TRBV7-8
J: TRBJ2-5
CDR3: CASIAVRRSAQETQYF

V: TRBV7-9
J: TRBJ2-3
CDR3: CASSFGLAAISTDTQYF